The 15 T cell receptor beta chains reported below all come from one sample, sequenced in a study. Some clones are missing from TCRdb's copy, which holds only in-frame ones; the method was immunoSEQ multiplex PCR. Among 45,000 to 55,000 clones listed, just over 90% were seen once. The sequenced sample consisted of PBMCs. All receptors come from a man aged 35 to 55 with rheumatoid arthritis.

This clone appeared a single time. The chain has TRBV24-1 and TRBJ2-1; D not certain. CDR3 size: 13 residues. With 7 bases removed from V and 3 bases from J, the gap between germline ends came to 9 bases. Germline V gene data show CDR1 as KGHDR and CDR2 as SFDVKD. CDR3 in amino acids: CATSGAYYNEQFF. The CDR3 region has the DNA TGTGCCACCAGCGGAGCGTACTACAATGAGCAGTTCTTC.

The chain couples TRBV7-9 to TRBJ1-2; TRBD1 matches at 10 bases. The ends lost 5 bases at V and 6 bases at J; junction bases unmatched: 18. Per germline, CDR1 SEHNR and CDR2 FQNEAQ (reference sequence). The CDR3 runs 18 residues. DNA for the CDR3: TGTGCCAGCAGCGAAAATGCCGGGACAGGGGTAAAAACCCATGGCTACACCTTC. Translation gives CASSENAGTGVKTHGYTF.

The chain employs TRBV19 and TRBJ2-1, with 9 bases that match TRBD2. The CDR3 is 15 residues long. CDR1 is LNHDA and CDR2 is SQIVND in the germline V gene (reference sequence). V was pared by 6 bases and J by 6 bases, with 9 bases of the junction left unmatched. CDR3 sequence reads: CASSPLAGFSNEQFF. The CDR3 coding sequence is TGTGCCAGTAGCCCGCTAGCGGGGTTTAGCAATGAGCAGTTCTTC.

The chain combines TRBV11-2 with TRBJ2-3; no reliable D call. CDR3 size: 18 residues. The germline V gene encodes CDR1 SGHAT and CDR2 FQNNGV. V lost 5 bases to trimming and J lost 0 bases, with 21 bases between them. The CDR3 DNA is TGTGCCAGCAGCCCCCCCGGCGCCATGCCGAATAGCACAGATACGCAGTATTTT. It is translated as CASSPPGAMPNSTDTQYF.

This chain uses TRBV7-8 with TRBJ1-2; weak D call: TRBD1 (5 bases). Trimming left V 1 base short and J 8 bases short, with 26 bases between. CDR3 length equals 18 residues. Germline V gives CDR1 SGHVS, CDR2 FQNEAQ. In nucleotides, the CDR3 is TGTGCCAGCAGCTTAGAGTCCGGGACGGCGTGGGTAGCTCGCGGCTACACCTTC. Translating it yields CASSLESGTAWVARGYTF.

The V and J genes are TRBV7-5 and TRBJ2-3; the table's D call of TRBD2 was not tested on the DNA. TRBV7-5 is marked as a pseudogene. This CDR3 spans 14 amino acids. The CDR3 loop reads CARSLTGGTDTQYF. Here the CDR3 DNA reads TGTGCCAGAAGCCTGACGGGGGGCACAGATACGCAGTATTTT.

The V call is TRBV19, the J call TRBJ2-7; D perhaps matches TRBD2 (6 bases). V was shortened by 5 bases and J by 6 bases, with 17 bases between the two germline ends. CDR1 and CDR2 (germline): LNHDA, SQIVND (reference sequence). CDR3 length equals 14 residues. CDR3 sequence (DNA): TGTGCCAGTAGTGCACCCGGGACTTCGGTCGAGCAGTACTTC. Protein product: CASSAPGTSVEQYF.

The chain uses TRBV7-3 and TRBJ1-1; the D is unclear. This CDR3 region has 16 residues. V was trimmed by 0 bases and J by 5 bases, leaving 16 bases between them. Germline V gene sequence: CDR1 SGHTA, CDR2 FQGTGA. The CDR3 nucleotides read TGTGCCAGCAGCTTAACTGGCAGAGGGCCGGGGACTGAAGCTTTCTTT. It is translated as CASSLTGRGPGTEAFF.

The chain uses TRBV5-1 and TRBJ2-1; D not resolved. Trimming left V 0 bases short and J 5 bases short, with 3 bases between. CDR1 and CDR2 from the germline V gene are SGHRS and YFSETQ. There are 12 residues in the CDR3. The CDR3 sequence is CASSLVDNEQFF. In nucleotides, the CDR3 is TGCGCCAGCAGCTTGGTGGACAATGAGCAGTTCTTC.

The chain carries TRBV7-9 and TRBJ2-1, with TRBD2 as a possible D gene (5 bases). V lost 5 bases and J 0 bases, leaving 14 bases between the germline ends. CDR3 length: 16 amino acids. The germline V gene has CDR1 SEHNR and CDR2 FQNEAQ (reference sequence). The CDR3 spells CASSPGLGSSYNEQFF. Written as DNA, the CDR3 is TGTGCCAGCAGCCCTGGGCTAGGGAGCTCCTACAATGAGCAGTTCTTC.

This rearrangement joins TRBV5-1 to TRBJ2-7, with 7 nucleotides matching TRBD1. This CDR3 region has 15 residues. Trimming cost V 4 bases and J 5 bases; bases outside gene matches: 12. Germline values: CDR1 SGHRS, CDR2 YFSETQ. CDR3 coding DNA: TGCGCCAGCAGCAACGGACAGGCCTTTAGGGACGAGCAGTACTTC. Amino acid sequence: CASSNGQAFRDEQYF.

CDR3 region: CASSGDSKNIQYF. CDR3 DNA: TGCGCCAGCAGCGGGGACAGTAAAAACATTCAGTACTTC. The rearrangement joins TRBV5-1 to TRBJ2-4; 7 nucleotides line up with TRBD1. The germline CDR1 and CDR2 sequences are SGHRS and YFSETQ. CDR3 length: 13 amino acids. Trimming cost V 4 bases and J 4 bases; bases outside gene matches: 2.

The CDR3 here is CASILGRAGNEQFF. The CDR3 nucleotides are TGTGCCAGCATCCTTGGTAGGGCGGGGAATGAGCAGTTCTTC. This rearrangement joins TRBV7-9 to TRBJ2-1; weak D call: TRBD2 (6 bases). V was shortened by 7 bases and J by 7 bases, with 17 bases between the two germline ends. The germline V gene encodes CDR1 SEHNR and CDR2 FQNEAQ (reference sequence). The CDR3 extends over 14 amino acids.

This rearrangement joins TRBV11-3 to TRBJ2-5; possible D gene TRBD1, 5 bases. The CDR3 sequence is 13 residues long. The germline CDR1 and CDR2 sequences are SGHNT and YENEEA. Trimming took off 2 bases at V and 6 bases at J, with 10 bases between the two ends. The chain's CDR3 is CASSLFSGQTQYF. The DNA for the CDR3 is TGTGCCAGCAGCTTATTCTCAGGGCAGACCCAGTACTTC.

The chain uses TRBV5-1 and TRBJ1-3, with TRBD1 identical over 7 bases. V was pared by 3 bases and J by 0 bases, with 6 bases of the junction left unmatched. Germline values: CDR1 SGHRS, CDR2 YFSETQ. The CDR3 extends over 16 amino acids. CDR3 DNA: TGCGCCAGCAGCTCGGGACAGCGACACTCTGGAAACACCATATATTTT. This encodes CASSSGQRHSGNTIYF.